This T cell receptor beta chain came from a study of OX40 agonist ivuxolimab in advanced cancers. Study information: Three patients got partial responses; one had hepatocellular carcinoma and two had cutaneous melanoma. Study findings and constraints: Antigen specificity of clonally expanded peripheral T cells was not established.

Clones were sequenced by immunoSEQ multiplex PCR, and TCRdb holds only the in-frame ones, with some missing. The sample records 20,000 to 30,000 clones, nearly 85% being singletons. Only one count was recorded for this clone. The antigen remains unidentified. Sampling times: baseline, cycle 4 day 1, cycle 7 day 1. Germline CDR1 is SGHVS and CDR2 is FQNEAQ. Between the trimmed V and J ends, which lost 3 bases and 6 bases, there was a span of 17 bases. The CDR3 consists of 16 residues. The sample here was CD4+ or CD8+ T cells sorted from blood, taken in a trial of the OX40 agonist ivuxolimab. The sequence was obtained from an adult with an advanced solid tumor such as melanoma, head and neck, liver or kidney cancer. J is TRBJ2-2 and V is TRBV7-8; maybe TRBD1 (6 bases). The CDR3 DNA reads as TGTGCCAGCAGCTTTCCACCACAGGGAGTCGCCGGGGAGCTGTTTTTT. This sequence encodes CASSFPPQGVAGELFF.